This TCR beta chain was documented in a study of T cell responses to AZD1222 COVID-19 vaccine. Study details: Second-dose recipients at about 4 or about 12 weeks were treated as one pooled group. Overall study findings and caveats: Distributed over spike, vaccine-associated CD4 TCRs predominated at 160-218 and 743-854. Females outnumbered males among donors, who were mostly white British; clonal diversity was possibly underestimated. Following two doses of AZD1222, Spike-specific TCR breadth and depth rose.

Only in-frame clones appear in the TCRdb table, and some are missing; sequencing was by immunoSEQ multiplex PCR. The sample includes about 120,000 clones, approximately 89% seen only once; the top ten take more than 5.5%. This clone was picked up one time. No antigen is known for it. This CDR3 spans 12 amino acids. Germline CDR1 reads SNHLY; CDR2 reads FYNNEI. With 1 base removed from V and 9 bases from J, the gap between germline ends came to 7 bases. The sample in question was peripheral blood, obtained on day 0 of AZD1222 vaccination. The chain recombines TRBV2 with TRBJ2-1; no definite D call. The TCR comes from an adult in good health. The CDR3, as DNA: TGTGCCAGCAGTGAAGGGTGGGGTGAGCAGTTCTTC. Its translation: CASSEGWGEQFF.